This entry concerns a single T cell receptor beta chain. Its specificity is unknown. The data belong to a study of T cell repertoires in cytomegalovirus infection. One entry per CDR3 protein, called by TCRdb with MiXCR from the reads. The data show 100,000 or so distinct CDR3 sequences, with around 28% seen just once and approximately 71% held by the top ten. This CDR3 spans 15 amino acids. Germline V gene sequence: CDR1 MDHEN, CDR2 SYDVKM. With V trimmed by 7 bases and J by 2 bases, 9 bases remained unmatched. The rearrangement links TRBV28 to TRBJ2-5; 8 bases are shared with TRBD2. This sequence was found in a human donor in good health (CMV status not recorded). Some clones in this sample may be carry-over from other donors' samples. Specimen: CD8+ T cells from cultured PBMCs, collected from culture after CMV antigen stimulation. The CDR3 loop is CASIQAGALQETQYF. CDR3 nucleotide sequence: TGTGCCAGCATACAAGCGGGGGCCTTACAAGAGACCCAGTACTTC.